This is a list of T cell receptor beta chains from one sample in a study of Ad26.COV2.S vaccination and SARS-CoV-2 variants. Assay: immunoSEQ multiplex PCR; the TCRdb copy retains only in-frame clones and omits some. This repertoire shows about 350,000 clones, 85% found once; its top ten account for roughly 3.5%. The sequencing used peripheral blood, collected in a trial of Ad26.COV2.S vaccine versus placebo. Source of these receptors: a person aged 18 to 65 who received the Ad26.COV2.S COVID-19 vaccine or a placebo. CDR3s leave out the opening cysteine and the closing phenylalanine or tryptophan. The order of the fields is J gene, V gene, CDR3 protein.

J gene: TRBJ1-6
V gene: TRBV6-2/TRBV6-3
CDR3 protein: ASSPMSGEGSPLH

J gene: TRBJ2-6
V gene: TRBV7-8
CDR3 protein: ASSRGTGLGGANVLT

J gene: TRBJ2-7
V gene: TRBV5-1
CDR3 protein: ASSFRGSYEQY

J gene: TRBJ2-1
V gene: TRBV3-1/TRBV3-2
CDR3 protein: ASSQVVTSGYNEQF

J gene: TRBJ2-5
V gene: TRBV10-1
CDR3 protein: ASSESKTGSGTQY

J gene: TRBJ2-5
V gene: TRBV6-6
CDR3 protein: ASSRGLLAGWRGETQY

J gene: TRBJ2-5
V gene: TRBV19
CDR3 protein: ASSGGPDSETQY

J gene: TRBJ1-6
V gene: TRBV6-1
CDR3 protein: ASSEARAGSGSPLH

J gene: TRBJ1-2
V gene: TRBV7-2
CDR3 protein: ASSLVRDAGYT

J gene: TRBJ1-2
V gene: TRBV11-2
CDR3 protein: ASSFGGVRGYT

J gene: TRBJ2-1
V gene: TRBV28
CDR3 protein: ASRTIGELF

J gene: TRBJ1-1
V gene: TRBV18
CDR3 protein: ASSPRTRQVNTEAF

J gene: TRBJ1-6
V gene: TRBV6-6
CDR3 protein: ATTQDVRSPLH

J gene: TRBJ1-1
V gene: TRBV5-8
CDR3 protein: ASSSQGRENTEAF

J gene: TRBJ1-6
V gene: TRBV10-3
CDR3 protein: AISESIVGQGGSPLH

J gene: TRBJ2-5
V gene: TRBV9
CDR3 protein: ASSVGSRETQY

J gene: TRBJ2-7
V gene: TRBV7-6
CDR3 protein: ASSLAVAGQLYEQY

J gene: TRBJ2-7
V gene: TRBV7-2
CDR3 protein: ASSPIAGGNEQY

J gene: TRBJ1-1
V gene: TRBV11-2
CDR3 protein: ASSVTRNTEAF

J gene: TRBJ2-2
V gene: TRBV5-1
CDR3 protein: ASSSGLAGVMNTGELF

J gene: TRBJ2-7
V gene: TRBV19
CDR3 protein: ASSNPGGSLYEQY

J gene: TRBJ2-3
V gene: TRBV14
CDR3 protein: ASSMGHPTDTQY

J gene: TRBJ2-3
V gene: TRBV2
CDR3 protein: ASSEMTGYPRTDTQY

J gene: TRBJ1-2
V gene: TRBV19
CDR3 protein: ASSFQDYYGYT

J gene: TRBJ2-6
V gene: TRBV15
CDR3 protein: ATSIGSGANVLT

J gene: TRBJ2-5
V gene: TRBV3-1/TRBV3-2
CDR3 protein: ASSQGFRSSGSWETQY

J gene: TRBJ1-5
V gene: TRBV25-1
CDR3 protein: ASSGPPTGGGINQPQH

J gene: TRBJ2-5
V gene: TRBV3-1/TRBV3-2
CDR3 protein: ASSPRQETQY

J gene: TRBJ2-3
V gene: TRBV7-9
CDR3 protein: ASSPQTDTQY

J gene: TRBJ1-5
V gene: TRBV28
CDR3 protein: ASSLDRTGGGNQPQH

J gene: TRBJ2-7
V gene: TRBV18
CDR3 protein: ASSPRRYEQY

J gene: TRBJ1-6
V gene: TRBV28
CDR3 protein: ASSLLWNNSPLH

J gene: TRBJ2-5
V gene: TRBV30
CDR3 protein: AWSVVYRGWTQY